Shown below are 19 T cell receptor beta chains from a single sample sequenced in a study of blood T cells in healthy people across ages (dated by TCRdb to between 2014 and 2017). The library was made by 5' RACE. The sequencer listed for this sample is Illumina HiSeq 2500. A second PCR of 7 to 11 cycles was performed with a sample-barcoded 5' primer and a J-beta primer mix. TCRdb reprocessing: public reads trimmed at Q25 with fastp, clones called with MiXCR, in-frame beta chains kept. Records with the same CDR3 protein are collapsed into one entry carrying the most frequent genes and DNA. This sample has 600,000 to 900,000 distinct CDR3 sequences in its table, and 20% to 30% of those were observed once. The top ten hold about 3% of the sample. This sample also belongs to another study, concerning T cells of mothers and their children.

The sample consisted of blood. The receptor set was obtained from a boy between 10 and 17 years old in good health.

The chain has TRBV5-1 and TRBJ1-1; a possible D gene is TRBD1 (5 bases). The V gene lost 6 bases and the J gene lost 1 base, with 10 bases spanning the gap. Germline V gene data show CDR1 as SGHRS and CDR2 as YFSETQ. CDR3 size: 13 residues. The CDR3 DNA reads TGCGCCAGCACCCCAGGGTGGAACACTGAAGCTTTCTTT. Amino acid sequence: CASTPGWNTEAFF.

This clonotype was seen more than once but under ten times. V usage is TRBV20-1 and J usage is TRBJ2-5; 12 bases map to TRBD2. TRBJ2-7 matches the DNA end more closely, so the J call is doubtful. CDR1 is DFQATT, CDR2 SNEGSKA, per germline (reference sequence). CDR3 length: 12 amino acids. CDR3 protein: CSPLAGGYEQYF. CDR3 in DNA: TGCAGTCCCCTAGCGGGGGGGTACGAGCAGTACTTC.

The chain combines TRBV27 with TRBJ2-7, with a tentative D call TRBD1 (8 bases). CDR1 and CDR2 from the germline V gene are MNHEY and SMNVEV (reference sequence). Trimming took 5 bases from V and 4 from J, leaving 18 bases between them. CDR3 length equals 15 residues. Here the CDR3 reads CASSPDREGPYEQYF. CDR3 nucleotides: TGTGCCAGCAGTCCGGACAGGGAGGGACCTTACGAGCAGTACTTC.

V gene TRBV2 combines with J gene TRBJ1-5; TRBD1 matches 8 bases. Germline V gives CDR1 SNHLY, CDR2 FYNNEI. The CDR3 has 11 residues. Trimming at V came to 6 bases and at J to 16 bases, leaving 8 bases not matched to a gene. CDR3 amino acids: CASSGQGLSHF. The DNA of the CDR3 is TGTGCCAGCAGCGGACAGGGATTGTCACATTTT.

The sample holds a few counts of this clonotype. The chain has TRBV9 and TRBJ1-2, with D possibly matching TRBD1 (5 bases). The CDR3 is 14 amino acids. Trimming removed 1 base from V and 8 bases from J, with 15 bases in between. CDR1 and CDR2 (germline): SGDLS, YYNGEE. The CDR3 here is CASSVSAGAWGYTF. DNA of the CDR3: TGTGCCAGCAGCGTATCGGCCGGGGCCTGGGGCTACACCTTC.

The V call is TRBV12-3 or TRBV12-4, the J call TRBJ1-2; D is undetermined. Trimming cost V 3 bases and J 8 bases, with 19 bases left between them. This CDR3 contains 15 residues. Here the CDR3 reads CASSLVASPGEGYTF. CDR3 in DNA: TGTGCCAGCAGTTTGGTGGCCTCCCCCGGGGAAGGCTACACCTTC.

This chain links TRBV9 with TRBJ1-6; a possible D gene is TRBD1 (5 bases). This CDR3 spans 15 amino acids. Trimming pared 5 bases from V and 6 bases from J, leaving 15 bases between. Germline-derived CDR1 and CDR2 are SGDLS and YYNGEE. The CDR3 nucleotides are TGTGCCAGCAGTCGGGGGGACCGAAGTAATTCACCCCTCCACTTT. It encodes CASSRGDRSNSPLHF.

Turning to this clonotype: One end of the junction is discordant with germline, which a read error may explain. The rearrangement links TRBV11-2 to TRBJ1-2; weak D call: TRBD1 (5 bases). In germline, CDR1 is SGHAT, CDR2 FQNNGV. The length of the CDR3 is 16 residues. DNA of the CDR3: TGCGCCATCAGCGCCGGTTTCGGTGGGGCGGGCTATGGCTACACCTTC. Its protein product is CAISAGFGGAGYGYTF.

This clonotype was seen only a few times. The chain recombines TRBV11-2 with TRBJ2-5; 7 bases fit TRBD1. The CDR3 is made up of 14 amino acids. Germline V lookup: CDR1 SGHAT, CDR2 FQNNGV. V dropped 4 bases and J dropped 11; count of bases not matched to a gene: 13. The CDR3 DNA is TGTGCCAGCAGCTCTGACAGGGCCATCGGGGAGCAGTACTTC. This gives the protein CASSSDRAIGEQYF.

DNA for the CDR3: TGCAGTGCCGAGGGGGGGTCGAGGGAGCAGTACTTC. Residues: CSAEGGSREQYF. The rearrangement joins TRBV20-1 to TRBJ2-7; D may be TRBD2 (7 bases). Germline CDR1 DFQATT, CDR2 SNEGSKA (reference sequence). Trimming left V 6 bases short and J 7 bases short, with 16 bases between. The CDR3 has 12 residues.

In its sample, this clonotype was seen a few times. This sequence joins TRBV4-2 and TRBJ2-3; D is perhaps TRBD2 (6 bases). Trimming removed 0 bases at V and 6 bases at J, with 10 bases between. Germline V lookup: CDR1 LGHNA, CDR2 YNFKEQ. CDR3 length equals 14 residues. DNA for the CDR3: TGTGCCAGCAGCCAAGAAGGCGGGGAGGATACGCAGTATTTT. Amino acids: CASSQEGGEDTQYF.

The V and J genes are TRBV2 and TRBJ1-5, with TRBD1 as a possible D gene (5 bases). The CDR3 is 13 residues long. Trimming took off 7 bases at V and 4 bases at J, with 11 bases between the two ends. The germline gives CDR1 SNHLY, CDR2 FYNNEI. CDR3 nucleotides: TGTGCCAGCAAAGGCCAGGGTAATCAGCCCCAGCATTTT. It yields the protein CASKGQGNQPQHF.

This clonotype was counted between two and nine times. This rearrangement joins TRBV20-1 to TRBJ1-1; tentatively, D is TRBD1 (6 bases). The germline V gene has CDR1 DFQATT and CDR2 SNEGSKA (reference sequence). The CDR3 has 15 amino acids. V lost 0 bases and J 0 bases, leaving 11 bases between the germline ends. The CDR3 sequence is CSAREGHRLNTEAFF. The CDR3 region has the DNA TGCAGTGCTAGAGAGGGACACCGCCTGAACACTGAAGCTTTCTTT.

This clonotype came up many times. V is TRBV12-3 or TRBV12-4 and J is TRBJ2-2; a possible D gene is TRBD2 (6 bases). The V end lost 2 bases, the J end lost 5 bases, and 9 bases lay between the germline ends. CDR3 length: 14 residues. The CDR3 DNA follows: TGTGCCAGCAGTTTACTCGCGGGGACCGGGGAGCTGTTTTTT. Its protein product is CASSLLAGTGELFF.

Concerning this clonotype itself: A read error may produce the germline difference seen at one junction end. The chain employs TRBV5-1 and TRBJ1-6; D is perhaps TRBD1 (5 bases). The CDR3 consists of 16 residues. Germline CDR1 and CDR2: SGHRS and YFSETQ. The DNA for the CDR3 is TGCGCCAGCAGCTTGGGAAGGGGATCGTCTAATTCACCCCACCACTTT. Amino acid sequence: CASSLGRGSSNSPHHF.

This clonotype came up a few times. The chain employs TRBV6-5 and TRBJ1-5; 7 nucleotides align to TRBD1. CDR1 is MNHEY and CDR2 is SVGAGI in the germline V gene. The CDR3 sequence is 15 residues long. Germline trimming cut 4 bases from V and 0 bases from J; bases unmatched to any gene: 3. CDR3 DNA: TGTGCCAGCAGTTTCTACAGGGGTAGCAATCAGCCCCAGCATTTT. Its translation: CASSFYRGSNQPQHF.

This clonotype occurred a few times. CDR3 sequence: CASSGRVDNSPLHF. The CDR3 region has the DNA TGTGCCAGCAGCGGACGGGTGGATAATTCACCCCTCCACTTT. The J gene is TRBJ1-6, the V gene TRBV9; D ambiguous. Trimming removed 3 bases from V and 5 bases from J, with 9 bases in between. In germline, CDR1 is SGDLS, CDR2 YYNGEE. This CDR3 region has 14 residues. Looking up the rest from reference TRBV9 and TRBJ1-6 gives the full variable domain: DSGVTQTPKHLITATGQRVTLRCSPRSGDLSVYWYQQSLDQGLQFLIQYYNGEERAKGNILERFSAQQFPDLHSELNLSSLELGDSALYFCASSGRVDNSPLHFGNGTRLTVT.

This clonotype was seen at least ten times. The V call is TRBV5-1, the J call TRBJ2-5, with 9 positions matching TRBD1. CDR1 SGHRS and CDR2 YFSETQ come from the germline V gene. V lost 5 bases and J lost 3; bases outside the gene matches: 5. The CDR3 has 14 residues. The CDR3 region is CASSTGTGKETQYF. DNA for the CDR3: TGCGCCAGCAGTACCGGGACAGGGAAAGAGACCCAGTACTTC.

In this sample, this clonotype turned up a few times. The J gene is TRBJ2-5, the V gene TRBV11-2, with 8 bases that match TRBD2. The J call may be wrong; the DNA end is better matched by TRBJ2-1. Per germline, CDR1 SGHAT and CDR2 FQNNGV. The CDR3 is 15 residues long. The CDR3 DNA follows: TGTGCCAGCAGCTTAGGTCGGGGGGGCGGAAATGAGCAGTTCTTC. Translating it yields CASSLGRGGGNEQFF.